A selection of T cell receptor beta chains follows, all from one sample in a study of beta chain features in type 1 diabetes. Only in-frame clones appear in the TCRdb table, and some are missing; sequencing was by immunoSEQ multiplex PCR. Among roughly 340,000 clones, about 12% were seen once, and the ten largest hold 0.0095% to 0.013%. Sequenced: naive CD4+ T cells from blood. The receptors shown here come from a woman in her late teens or twenties with type 1 diabetes. Each CDR3 is given with its conserved first and last residue. The D gene is left open where the match is weak. Not every row has a clone size; where given, it reads once, few, many or a size class.

clone_size | j_call | d_call | v_call | cdr3_nt | cdr3_aa
few | TRBJ1-2 | TRBD1 | TRBV18 | TGTGCCAGCTCAAGGTCCGGGACAGGGGGCTTTGGCTACACCTTC | CASSRSGTGGFGYTF
few | TRBJ2-5 | TRBD1 | TRBV7-8 | TGTGCCAGCAGCAAAGGGGGCTATCGCGAGACCCAGTACTTC | CASSKGGYRETQYF
few | TRBJ2-1 | - | TRBV5-4 | TGTGCCAGCAGCGTTGAGAGCCTGGATGAGCAGTTCTTC | CASSVESLDEQFF
- | TRBJ1-3 | - | TRBV30 | TGTGCCTGGAGTGCAGGAGCGGACGGCCTCTCTGGAAACACCATATATTTT | CAWSAGADGLSGNTIYF
few | TRBJ2-3 | - | TRBV7-2 | TGTGCCAGCAGCTTTCGGGGAACCAGCACAGATACGCAGTATTTT | CASSFRGTSTDTQYF
few | TRBJ1-6 | - | TRBV27 | TGTGCCAGCAGTTTCGACAGTGATAATTCACCCCTCCACTTT | CASSFDSDNSPLHF
- | TRBJ1-1 | - | TRBV6-5 | TGTGCCAGCAGTTACACGAGGGTTTCGAACACTGAAGCTTTCTTT | CASSYTRVSNTEAFF
- | TRBJ2-7 | TRBD2 | TRBV9 | TGTGCCAGCAGCGTTTCCGGGACTAGCGACCACGAGCAGTACTTC | CASSVSGTSDHEQYF
- | TRBJ2-1 | TRBD2 | TRBV28 | TGTGCCAGCAGTTCCGGACTAGCGGGAGTCAGTGAGCAGTTCTTC | CASSSGLAGVSEQFF
- | TRBJ2-1 | - | TRBV6-5 | TGTGCCAGCAGTCCCCCTAACAATGAGCAGTTCTTC | CASSPPNNEQFF
- | TRBJ1-6 | - | TRBV5-1 | TGCGCCAGCAGCCGAACAGGGACCGTTGCTTCACCCCTCCACTTT | CASSRTGTVASPLHF
- | TRBJ2-5 | - | TRBV7-9 | TGTGCCAGCAGCTTAGGAAGGGGCGGAGAAGAGACCCAGTACTTC | CASSLGRGGEETQYF
- | TRBJ2-7 | - | TRBV30 | TGTGCCTGGAGGAGGGCGGAGTACACTTACTTC | CAWRRAEYTYF
few | TRBJ2-5 | TRBD2 | TRBV28 | TGTGCCAGCAGTGGGATAACCAGGGAGGGAGAGACCCAGTACTTC | CASSGITREGETQYF
- | TRBJ1-1 | - | TRBV7-9 | TGTGCCAGCAGCCCCCACATGAACACTGAAGCTTTCTTT | CASSPHMNTEAFF
few | TRBJ1-1 | - | TRBV7-2 | TGTGCCAGCAGTCAGGTCGGGGGCACTGAAGCTTTCTTT | CASSQVGGTEAFF
- | TRBJ2-5 | TRBD2 | TRBV7-3 | TGTGCCAGCAGCTACGGACTAGCGGGAGCGGAGACCCAGTACTTC | CASSYGLAGAETQYF